These 2 T cell receptor beta chains share one sample of origin, sequenced in a study of T cells in Graves' hyperthyroidism and ophthalmopathy. Researchers took RNA transcripts and amplified the TCR beta CDR3 regions from them. The HTBI set primed first-round TCR CDR3 RT-PCR. TCRdb passed the multiplex PCR reads through MiXCR, listing each CDR3 protein once. The sample lists around 600,000 distinct CDR3 sequences; approximately 15% were seen once. Specimen: blood. These receptors were collected from a woman aged 18-30 years with Graves' ophthalmopathy.

This clonotype has ten or more counts. The genes are TRBV11-3 and TRBJ1-4; tentatively, D is TRBD1 (5 bases). The CDR3 consists of 15 residues. The germline gives CDR1 SGHNT, CDR2 YENEEA. V lost 5 bases and J lost 0, with 10 bases in between. In nucleotides, the CDR3 is TGTGCCAGCAGCGCCCCAGGGTCAACTAATGAAAAACTGTTTTTT. This encodes CASSAPGSTNEKLFF.

Many counts were recorded for this clonotype. The chain combines TRBV20-1 with TRBJ2-1, with 12 bases identical to TRBD1. Per germline, CDR1 DFQATT and CDR2 SNEGSKA (reference sequence). The CDR3 covers 17 residues. V trimming: 2 bases; J trimming: 0 bases; junction bases outside the gene matches: 5. The CDR3 DNA reads TGCAGTGCTAGACCCCCGGGACAGGGGGCCTCCTACAATGAGCAGTTCTTC. Protein product: CSARPPGQGASYNEQFF.